This T cell receptor (beta chain) is drawn from a study of blood T cell repertoires in COVID-19. On the study more broadly: Spain, Italy and the United States supplied samples that represented acute and convalescent COVID-19.

Trimming left V 3 bases short and J 7 bases short, with 12 bases between. Germline CDR1 is LNHDA and CDR2 is SQIVND (reference sequence). The CDR3 is 14 residues long. Original analysis: Reference gene primer amplification gave nucleated cell count estimates. Only in-frame clones appear in the TCRdb table, and some are missing; sequencing was by immunoSEQ multiplex PCR. D and trimming come from the DNA, and the V and J calls and clone size come from that table. Of over 100,000 clones in the sample, 55% to 75% were seen once. This TCR was sampled from a woman in her seventies with acute or convalescent COVID-19. Sequenced sample: peripheral blood. V is TRBV19 and J is TRBJ1-4; no clear D gene. In nucleotides, the CDR3 is TGTGCCAGTAGTATTTACGCCCTCAGTGAAAAACTGTTTTTT. It is translated as CASSIYALSEKLFF.